This T cell receptor beta chain was obtained from a study of cytomegalovirus exposure and HLA in healthy donors. Note on this clone: Its target is not known.

PCR was performed using 60 Vbeta and 13 Jbeta primers. The repertoire was sequenced with immunoSEQ multiplex PCR; TCRdb's copy has only in-frame clones and lacks some. The data show 110,000 to 150,000 clones, with 75% seen just once and approximately 6.8% held by the top ten. General study points: Specificity of a few CMV-associated chains for CMV antigens was verified in vitro. As a later analysis showed, a missense DCLRE1C variant was linked to trimming of TCR beta V- and J-genes.

The V gene's germline CDR1 is MNHEY and CDR2 SVGAGI. Trimming left V 5 bases short and J 6 bases short, with 13 bases between. The CDR3 runs 13 residues. The chain uses TRBV6-5 and TRBJ1-1, with D perhaps matching TRBD1 (5 bases). Sequencing was performed on PBMCs. The receptor was derived from a man aged 25 to 40 in good health and CMV-seronegative. The CDR3 sequence: CASSPQDIPEAFF. CDR3 sequence (DNA): TGTGCCAGCAGTCCCCAGGACATTCCTGAAGCTTTCTTT.